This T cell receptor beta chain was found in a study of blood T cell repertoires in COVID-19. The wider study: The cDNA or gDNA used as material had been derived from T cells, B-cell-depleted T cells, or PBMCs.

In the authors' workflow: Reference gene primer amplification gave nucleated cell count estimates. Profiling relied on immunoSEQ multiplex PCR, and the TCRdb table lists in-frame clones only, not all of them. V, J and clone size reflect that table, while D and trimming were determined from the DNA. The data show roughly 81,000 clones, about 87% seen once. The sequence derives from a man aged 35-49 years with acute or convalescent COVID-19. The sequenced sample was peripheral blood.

CDR3 in amino acids: CASSDGTWSSYEQYF. The DNA of the CDR3 is TGTGCCAGCAGCGACGGGACATGGAGCTCCTACGAGCAGTACTTC. This chain links TRBV5-4 with TRBJ2-7; a possible D gene is TRBD1 (6 bases). Germline-derived CDR1 and CDR2 are SGHNT and YYREEE (reference sequence). V gave up 4 bases and J gave up 0 bases, with 14 bases separating them. The CDR3 has 15 amino acids. Supplemented by reference TRBV5-4 and TRBJ2-7, the full variable domain reads ETGVTQSPTHLIKTRGQQVTLRCSSQSGHNTVSWYQQALGQGPQFIFQYYREEENGRGNFPPRFSGLQFPNYSSELNVNALELDDSALYLCASSDGTWSSYEQYFGPGTRLTVT.